The 5 T cell receptor beta chains listed next were all sequenced from one sample in a study of blood T cell repertoires in COVID-19. Sequencing was performed with immunoSEQ multiplex PCR; in TCRdb, only in-frame clones are kept and a portion is missing. The sample consists of roughly 380,000 clones, more than 70% of them appearing once. Sequenced sample: PBMCs or T cells enriched from blood (not recorded which). These TCRs come from a woman aged 30 to 39 who had been exposed to COVID-19.

This clone was seen more than once but under ten times. The chain carries TRBV12-5 and TRBJ1-2; perhaps TRBD1 as D (5 bases). Germline CDR1 and CDR2: LGHNT and FRNRAP. The CDR3 runs 16 residues. Trimming took 2 bases from V and 0 from J, leaving 13 bases between them. CDR3 sequence (DNA): TGTGCTAGTGGTTTGACAGGACGGTTAGCTAACTATGGCTACACCTTC. Encoded protein: CASGLTGRLANYGYTF.

The chain joins TRBV25-1 to TRBJ2-7; 9 bases fit TRBD1. Germline CDR1 reads MGHDK; CDR2 reads SYGVNS. The ends lost 7 bases at V and 0 bases at J; junction bases unmatched: 10. CDR3 length: 16 amino acids. This CDR3 is CASTASDRGSSYEQYF. CDR3 coding DNA: TGTGCCAGCACCGCTAGCGACAGGGGGAGCTCCTACGAGCAGTACTTC.

The chain joins TRBV4-1 to TRBJ1-1; TRBD1 matches 9 bases. This CDR3 region has 14 residues. Germline V lookup: CDR1 MGHRA, CDR2 YSYEKL. The trim removed 4 bases at V and 10 bases at J, leaving 10 bases unmatched. This chain's CDR3 is CASSLDRGEAPAFF. The CDR3 DNA sequence: TGCGCCAGCAGCCTCGACAGGGGGGAGGCCCCAGCTTTCTTT.

The chain has TRBV3-1 (or the pseudogene TRBV3-2) and TRBJ2-5; 8 bases match TRBD2. CDR1 is LGHDT and CDR2 is YNNKEL in the germline V gene (reference sequence). The CDR3 sequence is 15 residues long. Unmatched junction bases numbered 7, after V lost 0 bases and J lost 7 bases. The CDR3 region is CASSQDGTRMATQYF. The CDR3 DNA is TGTGCCAGCAGCCAAGATGGGACTAGAATGGCGACCCAGTACTTC.

The CDR3 region has the DNA TGTGCCAGCAGCAGCCCCGGACTAGCCGACTACGAGCAGTACTTC. Its translation is CASSSPGLADYEQYF. The gene calls are TRBV25-1 and TRBJ2-7, with 8 positions matching TRBD2. CDR1 is MGHDK and CDR2 is SYGVNS in the germline V gene. CDR3 length: 15 residues. The trim removed 6 bases at V and 3 bases at J, leaving 10 bases unmatched.